This T cell receptor beta chain was identified in a study of cytomegalovirus exposure and HLA in healthy donors. Points from the study as a whole: Immune exposure data for these donors was limited to CMV serostatus.

Details on this clone: Its antigen is as yet unknown.

The PCR used 60 Vbeta and 13 Jbeta primers. Profiled with immunoSEQ multiplex PCR; TCRdb holds only in-frame clones, not every one. The sample yields under 200,000 clones, nearly 80% seen once. The sequencing sample was made of PBMCs. This TCR was recovered from a young woman in good health and CMV-seropositive.

CDR3 in amino acids: CASGTGTAYEQYF. In nucleotides, the CDR3 is TGTGCCAGCGGTACCGGGACAGCCTACGAGCAGTACTTC. This sequence joins TRBV5-4 and TRBJ2-5; 7 nucleotides match TRBD1. The J call is doubtful: the DNA matches TRBJ2-7 better. The CDR3 is made up of 13 amino acids. Germline V gene lookup returns CDR1 SGHNT and CDR2 YYREEE (reference sequence).